This TCR beta chain was documented in a study of PD-1 blockade in classical Hodgkin lymphoma. Whole-study findings and limits: TCR diversity in CD4+, not CD8+, cells rose significantly by C4D1.

Each patient's relapse followed autologous stem cell transplantation, and brentuximab vedotin exposure varied. Purified CD4+ T cells were obtained from thawed PBMCs through magnetic negative selection. V was clipped by 6 bases and J by 6 bases; unmatched bases: 18. The CDR3 covers 17 residues. Germline CDR1 and CDR2: LNHDA and SQIVND (reference sequence). A remark on this clone: Antigen unknown.

Sequenced by immunoSEQ multiplex PCR; TCRdb stores in-frame clones only, minus some. The data hold approximately 9,500 clones, with about 80% observed a single time. The sequence was obtained from a human donor with classical Hodgkin lymphoma. The sequencing here drew on CD4+ T cells from blood, taken at baseline. The J gene is TRBJ2-3, the V gene TRBV19; 7 nucleotides match TRBD1. Written as DNA, the CDR3 is TGTGCCAGTAGCGAGACCCGACCGGACAGGACCAGGGATACGCAGTATTTT. This translates into CASSETRPDRTRDTQYF.